This T cell receptor (beta chain) appears in the sequencing data of a study of cytomegalovirus exposure and HLA in healthy donors. Whole-study findings and limits: For most TCR sequences rarity was the rule, although some public TCRs occurred in many donors. Testing in vitro showed a few CMV-associated chains specific for CMV antigens.

Germline-derived CDR1 and CDR2 are SGDLS and YYNGEE. The CDR3 loop spans 17 amino acids. Trimming pared 0 bases from V and 0 bases from J, leaving 15 bases between. Sequenced by immunoSEQ multiplex PCR; TCRdb stores in-frame clones only, minus some. Of under 200,000 clones in the sample, around 88% were seen once. Turning to this clone: The antigen is undetermined.

The chain carries TRBV9 and TRBJ1-2, with TRBD1 as a possible D gene (5 bases). Sequenced sample: PBMCs. This clonotype was sampled from a young woman in good health and CMV-seronegative. The DNA for the CDR3 is TGTGCCAGCAGCGTAGGACAGAGCCACGCCGCTAACTATGGCTACACCTTC. As protein: CASSVGQSHAANYGYTF.